The clone carrying this T cell receptor (beta chain) was seen many times. Its antigen is unidentified. The data were taken from a study of T cells in Graves' hyperthyroidism and ophthalmopathy. Broader study findings: With a median lead of 6.5 months before onset, the model predicted ophthalmopathy.

The investigators amplified TCR beta CDR3 regions from RNA transcripts. RT-PCR in the first round (using the HTBI primer set) targeted the TCR CDR3. TCRdb passed the multiplex PCR reads through MiXCR, listing each CDR3 protein once. Among around 300,000 distinct CDR3 sequences listed, about an eighth were seen once. The junction had 9 bases not matched to a gene; V was cut back by 6 bases and J by 3 bases. Germline V gene data show CDR1 as MDHEN and CDR2 as SYDVKM. The CDR3 runs 16 residues. The receptor was isolated from a woman in her 30s with Graves' hyperthyroidism that later progressed to Graves' ophthalmopathy. Source material: blood. The chain joins TRBV28 to TRBJ2-3; 10 positions agree with TRBD1. CDR3 DNA sequence: TGTGCCAGCAGCTCCGCGGGGACAGGGGAAACAGATACGCAGTATTTT. Amino acid sequence: CASSSAGTGETDTQYF.